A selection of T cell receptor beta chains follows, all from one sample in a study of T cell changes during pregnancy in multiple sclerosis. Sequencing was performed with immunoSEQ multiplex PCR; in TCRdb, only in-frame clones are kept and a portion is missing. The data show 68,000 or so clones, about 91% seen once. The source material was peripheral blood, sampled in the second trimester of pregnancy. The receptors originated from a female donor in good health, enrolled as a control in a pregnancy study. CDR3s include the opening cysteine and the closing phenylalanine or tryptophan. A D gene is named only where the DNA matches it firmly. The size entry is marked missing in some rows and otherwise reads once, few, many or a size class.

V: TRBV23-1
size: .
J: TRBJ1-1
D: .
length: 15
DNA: TGCGCCAGCAGTCCACAGGGAAGTATGAACACTGAAGCTTTCTTT
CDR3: CASSPQGSMNTEAFF

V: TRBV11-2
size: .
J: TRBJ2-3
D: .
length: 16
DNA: TGTGCCAGCAGCTTAGGCGTGGTGGGAGGCACAGATACGCAGTATTTT
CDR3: CASSLGVVGGTDTQYF

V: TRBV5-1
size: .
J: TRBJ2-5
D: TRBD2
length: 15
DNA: TGCGCCAGCAGCTGGGGGACTAGCGGTGAAGAGACCCAGTACTTC
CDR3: CASSWGTSGEETQYF

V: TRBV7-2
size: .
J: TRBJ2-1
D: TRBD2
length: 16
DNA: TGTGCCAGCAGCTCCGGACTAGCGGGAGTGTACAATGAGCAGTTCTTC
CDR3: CASSSGLAGVYNEQFF

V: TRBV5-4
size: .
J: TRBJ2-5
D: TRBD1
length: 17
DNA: TGTGCCAGCAGCCCCAATCCCGGGACAGGGGCTCAAGAGACCCAGTACTTC
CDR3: CASSPNPGTGAQETQYF

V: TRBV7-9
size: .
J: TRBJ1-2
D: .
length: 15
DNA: TGTGCCAGCAGCTTAGCAGGTCAGGTCCCGTATGGCTACACCTTC
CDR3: CASSLAGQVPYGYTF

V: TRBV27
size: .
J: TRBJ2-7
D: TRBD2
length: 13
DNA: TGTGCCAGCTCCTGGGGGGGGTCCTACGAGCAGTACTTC
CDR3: CASSWGGSYEQYF

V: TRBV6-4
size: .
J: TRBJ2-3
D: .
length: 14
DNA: TGTGCCAGCAGCGAAGCGGTATCCACAGATACGCAGTATTTT
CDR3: CASSEAVSTDTQYF

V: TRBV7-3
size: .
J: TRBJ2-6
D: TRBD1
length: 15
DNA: TGTGCCAGCAGCATAGACAGGGCGGGGGCCAACGTCCTGACTTTC
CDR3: CASSIDRAGANVLTF

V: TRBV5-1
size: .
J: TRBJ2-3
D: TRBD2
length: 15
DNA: TGCGCCAGCAGCTTGGCTACTAGCGGCACAGATACGCAGTATTTT
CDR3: CASSLATSGTDTQYF

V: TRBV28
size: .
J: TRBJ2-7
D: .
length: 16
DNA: TGTGCCAGCAGGCCCCCGGAGGGTATATCCTCCTACGAGCAGTACTTC
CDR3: CASRPPEGISSYEQYF

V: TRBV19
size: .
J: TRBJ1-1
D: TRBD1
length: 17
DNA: TGTGCCAGTAGTATAACAATGGGACAGCTTCGGAACACTGAAGCTTTCTTT
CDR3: CASSITMGQLRNTEAFF

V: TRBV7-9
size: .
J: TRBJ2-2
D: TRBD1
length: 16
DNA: TGTGCCAGCAGCTTAAAGGGAGACAGGGGCACCGGGGAGCTGTTTTTT
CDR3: CASSLKGDRGTGELFF

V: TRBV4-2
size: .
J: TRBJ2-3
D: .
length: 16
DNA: TGTGCCAGCAGCCAAGCTAGCGCCACGGGGAGGGATACGCAGTATTTT
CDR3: CASSQASATGRDTQYF

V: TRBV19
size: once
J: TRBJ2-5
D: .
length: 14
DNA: TGTGCCAGTAGTATACTGGGGCGCCAAGAGACCCAGTACTTC
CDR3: CASSILGRQETQYF

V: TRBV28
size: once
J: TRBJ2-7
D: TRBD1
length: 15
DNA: TGTGCCAGCAGTCTTACCGGGACAGGGGGCAACGAGCAGTACTTC
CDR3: CASSLTGTGGNEQYF

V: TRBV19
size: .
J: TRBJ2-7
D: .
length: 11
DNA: TGTGCCAGTACATCCGGGTACGAGCAGTACTTC
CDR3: CASTSGYEQYF

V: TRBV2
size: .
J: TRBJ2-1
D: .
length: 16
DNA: TGTGCCAGCAGTGTACAGGGAAGGAGCTCCTACAATGAGCAGTTCTTC
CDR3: CASSVQGRSSYNEQFF

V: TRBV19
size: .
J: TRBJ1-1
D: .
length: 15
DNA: TGTGCCAGTAGTAATCCCCGGGGGGGGAGCACTGAAGCTTTCTTT
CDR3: CASSNPRGGSTEAFF

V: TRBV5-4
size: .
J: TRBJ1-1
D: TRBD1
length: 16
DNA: TGTGCCAGCAGCTTGTTCACAGGGGGAGGGGGCACTGAAGCTTTCTTT
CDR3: CASSLFTGGGGTEAFF

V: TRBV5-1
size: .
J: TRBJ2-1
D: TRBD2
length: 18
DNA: TGCGCCAGCAGCTTGGATACCTCTAGCGGGCTTTCCTACAATGAGCAGTTCTTC
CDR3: CASSLDTSSGLSYNEQFF

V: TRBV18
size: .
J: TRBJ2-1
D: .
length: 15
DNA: TGTGCCAGCTCACTTCGACAGGTTGGGTACAATGAGCAGTTCTTC
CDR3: CASSLRQVGYNEQFF

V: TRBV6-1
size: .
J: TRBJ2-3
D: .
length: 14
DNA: TGTGCCAGCAGTGAATTGGGGGCCGCTTCCACGCAGTATTTT
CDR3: CASSELGAASTQYF

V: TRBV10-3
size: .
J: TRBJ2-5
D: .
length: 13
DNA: TGTGCCATCAGTGTTGGCCGTAGGGGGACCCAGTACTTC
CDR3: CAISVGRRGTQYF

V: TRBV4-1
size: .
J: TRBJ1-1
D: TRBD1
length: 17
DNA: TGCGCCAGCAGCCAAAGAACCCTCAGGGACAGGGGGACTGAAGCTTTCTTT
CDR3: CASSQRTLRDRGTEAFF

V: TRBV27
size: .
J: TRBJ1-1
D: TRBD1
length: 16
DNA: TGTGCCAGCAGTTCTCGTGCACAGGGGGCAGGAACTGAAGCTTTCTTT
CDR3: CASSSRAQGAGTEAFF

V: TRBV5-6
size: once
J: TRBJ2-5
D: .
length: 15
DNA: TGTGCCAGCAGCCGACGTCTCCCCGGGGAAGAGACCCAGTACTTC
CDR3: CASSRRLPGEETQYF

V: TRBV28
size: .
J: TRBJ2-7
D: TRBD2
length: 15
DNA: TGTGCCAGCAGTTTAGCGGGAGGGAGGACTTACGAGCAGTACTTC
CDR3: CASSLAGGRTYEQYF

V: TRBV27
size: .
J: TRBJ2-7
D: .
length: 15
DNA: TGTGCCAGCAGTTTTCTAGACGGGAGATCTTACGAGCAGTACTTC
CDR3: CASSFLDGRSYEQYF

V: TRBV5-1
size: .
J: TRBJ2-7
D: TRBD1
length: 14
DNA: TGCGCCAGCAACCCCGGGACAGGCACCTACGAGCAGTACTTC
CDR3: CASNPGTGTYEQYF

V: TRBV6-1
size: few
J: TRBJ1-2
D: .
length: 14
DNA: TGTGCCAGCAGTGAAAGTCTGGTAGACTATGGCTACACCTTC
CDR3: CASSESLVDYGYTF

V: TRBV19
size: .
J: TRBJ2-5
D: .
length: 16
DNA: TGTGCCAGTAGTATTCTTCCCAGAGGGGGCCAAGAGACCCAGTACTTC
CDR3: CASSILPRGGQETQYF

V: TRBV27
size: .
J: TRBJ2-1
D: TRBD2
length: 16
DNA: TGTGCCAGCAGCACCACCCTCGGGACTAGCGGGATAGGGCAGTTCTTC
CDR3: CASSTTLGTSGIGQFF

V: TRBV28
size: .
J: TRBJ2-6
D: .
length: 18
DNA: TGTGCCAGCAGCCCACCAGGCAGTGGACTCTCTGGGGCCAACGTCCTGACTTTC
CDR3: CASSPPGSGLSGANVLTF

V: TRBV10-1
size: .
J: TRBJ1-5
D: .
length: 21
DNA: TGCGCTCAGAGTGAGTCGATCCGGTCCATCGTTAGGGCAGGGGATGTTCAGCCCCAGCATTTT
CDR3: CAQSESIRSIVRAGDVQPQHF

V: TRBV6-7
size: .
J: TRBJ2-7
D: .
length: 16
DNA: TGTGCCAGCAGTTACTCGACCGAGGGAGGTGGGAACGAGCAGTACTTC
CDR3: CASSYSTEGGGNEQYF

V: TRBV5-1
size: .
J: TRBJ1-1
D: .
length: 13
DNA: TGCGCCAGCAGCTTGGACAGCTCAGGGGAAGCTTTCTTT
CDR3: CASSLDSSGEAFF

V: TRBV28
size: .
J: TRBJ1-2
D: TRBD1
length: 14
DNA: TGTGCCAGCAGCTATACAGGGGAAGACTATGGCTACACCTTC
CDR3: CASSYTGEDYGYTF

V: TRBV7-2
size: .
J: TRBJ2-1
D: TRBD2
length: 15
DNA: TGTGCCAGCAGCTTGGGACTAGCGGGAGGCGGTGAGCAGTTCTTC
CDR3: CASSLGLAGGGEQFF

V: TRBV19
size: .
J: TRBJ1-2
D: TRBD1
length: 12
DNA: TGTGCCAGTAGCCCCCAGGGGGTCGGCTACACCTTC
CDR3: CASSPQGVGYTF

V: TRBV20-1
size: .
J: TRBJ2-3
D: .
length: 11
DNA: TGCAGTGCACTTATGATAGATACGCAGTATTTT
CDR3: CSALMIDTQYF

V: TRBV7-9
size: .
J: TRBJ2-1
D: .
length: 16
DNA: TGTGCCAGCAGCTTAGAAGGTCAGCGGCCCCTCAATGAGCAGTTCTTC
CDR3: CASSLEGQRPLNEQFF

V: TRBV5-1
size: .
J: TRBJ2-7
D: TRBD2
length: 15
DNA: TGCGCCAGCAGCTTAGGGGAGGGCCTTGAGGGCGAGCAGTACTTC
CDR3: CASSLGEGLEGEQYF

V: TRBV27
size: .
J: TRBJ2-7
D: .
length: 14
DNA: TGTGCCAGCAGTTTACGATTTTCCGGGTACGAGCAGTACTTC
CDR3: CASSLRFSGYEQYF

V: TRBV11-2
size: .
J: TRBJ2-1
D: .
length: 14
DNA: TGTGCCAGCAGCTTAGCGGGGTCCTACAATGAGCAGTTCTTC
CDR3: CASSLAGSYNEQFF

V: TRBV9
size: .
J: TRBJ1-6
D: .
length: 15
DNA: TGTGCCAGCAGCGGGGACACCACTGGTAATTCACCCCTCCACTTT
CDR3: CASSGDTTGNSPLHF

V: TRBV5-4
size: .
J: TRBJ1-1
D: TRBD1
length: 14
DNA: TGTGCCAGCAGCTCCACAGGGGCCTACACTGAAGCTTTCTTT
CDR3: CASSSTGAYTEAFF

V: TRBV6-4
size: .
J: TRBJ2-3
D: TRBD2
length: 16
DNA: TGTGCCAGCAGTGACTCCGGGACTAGCGGCACAGATACGCAGTATTTT
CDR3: CASSDSGTSGTDTQYF

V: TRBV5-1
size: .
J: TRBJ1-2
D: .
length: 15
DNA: TGCGCCAGCAGCTTGGGAAGGTGGGAGGTCGGCGGCTACACCTTC
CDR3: CASSLGRWEVGGYTF

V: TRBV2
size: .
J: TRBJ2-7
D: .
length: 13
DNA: TGTGCCAGCAGTGAATCACTCCCATACGAGCAGTACTTC
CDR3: CASSESLPYEQYF

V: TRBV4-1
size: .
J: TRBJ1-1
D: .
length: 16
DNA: TGCGCCAGCAGCCAACAACCCCGACAGACGAACACTGAAGCTTTCTTT
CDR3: CASSQQPRQTNTEAFF